The 14 T cell receptor beta chains presented below share a single source sample, sequenced in a study of T cells after yellow fever vaccination. One entry per CDR3 protein results from TCRdb running MiXCR on the 5' RACE reads. The sample lists 510,000 or so distinct CDR3 sequences, roughly a fifth occurring once. The sequencing here drew on PBMCs, taken 15 days after the yellow fever booster vaccination. Receptors were obtained from a man aged 25-45 years who received the YFV17D yellow fever vaccine.

This clonotype came up a few times. The chain combines TRBV20-1 with TRBJ2-3, with a weak D call TRBD2 (6 bases). Trimming shortened V by 3 bases and J by 1 base, and 11 bases separated the two germline ends. The CDR3 loop spans 14 amino acids. Germline-derived CDR1 and CDR2 are DFQATT and SNEGSKA (reference sequence). CDR3 residues: CSARSPSGTDTQYF. The CDR3 nucleotides are TGCAGTGCTAGGTCCCCTAGCGGCACAGATACGCAGTATTTT.

J is TRBJ2-3 and V is TRBV30; no clear D. The CDR3 loop spans 13 amino acids. CDR1 and CDR2 (germline): GTSNPN, SVGIG (reference sequence). Trimming cost V 7 bases and J 2 bases, with 13 bases left between them. The CDR3 spells CASDSTHTDTQYF. As DNA, the CDR3 is TGTGCCTCCGATTCCACACACACAGATACGCAGTATTTT.

This sequence joins TRBV7-2 and TRBJ2-1, with D hard to call. CDR1 is SGHTA, CDR2 FQGNSA, per germline. The CDR3 has 11 residues. V was pared by 5 bases and J by 8 bases, with 7 bases between. The CDR3 DNA sequence: TGTGCCAGCAGCGCAGTAGATGAGCAGTTCTTC. This codes for CASSAVDEQFF.

Only a few counts were recorded for this clonotype. This chain links TRBV11-3 with TRBJ2-1; 10 bases agree with TRBD1. Germline V lookup: CDR1 SGHNT, CDR2 YENEEA. The V gene end was trimmed by 5 bases and the J gene end by 6 bases; junction bases not matched to a gene: 7. The CDR3 runs to 15 residues. For the CDR3, the DNA is TGTGCCAGCAGCCCACCGGGACAGGGGTTCAATGAGCAGTTCTTC. Protein sequence: CASSPPGQGFNEQFF.

The chain combines TRBV11-2 with TRBJ2-7; 8 bases map to TRBD2. This CDR3 spans 16 amino acids. J lost 4 bases, V lost 8 bases, and 16 bases had no gene match. Germline V gene sequence: CDR1 SGHAT, CDR2 FQNNGV. CDR3 coding DNA: TGTGCCAGCCGCGCCCACAGCGGGCGGGGGGCTTACGAGCAGTACTTC. Protein sequence: CASRAHSGRGAYEQYF.

The chain has TRBV7-2 and TRBJ2-1, with D tentatively TRBD1 (6 bases). This CDR3 contains 16 residues. Between the trimmed V and J ends, which lost 5 bases and 5 bases, there was a span of 19 bases. Germline values: CDR1 SGHTA, CDR2 FQGNSA. The CDR3: CASSLSTGTSHNEQFF. The CDR3, as DNA: TGTGCCAGCAGCCTATCAACAGGGACCTCGCACAATGAGCAGTTCTTC.

This clonotype has just a few counts. The rearrangement links TRBV11-1 to TRBJ2-1; D perhaps matches TRBD1 (6 bases). The V gene's germline CDR1 is SGHAT and CDR2 FQDESV (reference sequence). The CDR3 contains 16 residues. The ends were cut back, 5 bases at V and 0 bases at J, with 14 bases in the middle. CDR3 DNA sequence: TGTGCCAGCAGCCTGTATGACAGGAGCTCCTACAATGAGCAGTTCTTC. Residues: CASSLYDRSSYNEQFF.

This clonotype was found a few times. The rearrangement uses TRBV7-2 and TRBJ2-3; 13 bases match TRBD2. V lost 5 bases and J lost 8; bases outside the gene matches: 4. This CDR3 is built from 14 residues. Germline V gene data show CDR1 as SGHTA and CDR2 as FQGNSA. CDR3 in amino acids: CASSTTSGRGTQYF. The CDR3 coding sequence is TGTGCCAGCAGCACCACTAGCGGGAGGGGTACGCAGTATTTT.

This clonotype appeared a few times. V usage is TRBV18 and J usage is TRBJ2-7; possible D gene TRBD1, 5 bases. V was cut by 3 bases and J by 5 bases, with 8 bases left in between. Germline lookup yields CDR1 KGHSH and CDR2 LQKENI. CDR3 size: 12 residues. CDR3 loop: CASSPLTDEQYF. The CDR3 DNA is TGTGCCAGCTCACCCCTGACAGACGAGCAGTACTTC.

The chain employs TRBV28 and TRBJ1-2; TRBD1 might be the D (5 bases). Between the trimmed V and J ends, which lost 5 bases and 8 bases, there was a span of 18 bases. This CDR3 is 14 amino acids long. Germline-derived CDR1 and CDR2 are MDHEN and SYDVKM. Here the CDR3 reads CASSPAQDTVGYTF. CDR3 DNA sequence: TGTGCCAGCAGTCCCGCACAGGACACGGTGGGCTACACCTTC.

The J gene is TRBJ1-1, the V gene TRBV6-2 or TRBV6-3; no firm D call. Trimming removed 2 bases at V and 2 bases at J, with 6 bases between. The CDR3 is 13 amino acids. Germline V lookup: CDR1 MNHEY, CDR2 SVGEGT. CDR3 amino acids: CASSYMRNTEAFF. CDR3 bases: TGTGCCAGCAGTTACATGCGAAACACTGAAGCTTTCTTT.

This clonotype was detected once. V gene TRBV5-1 combines with J gene TRBJ1-2; 7 bases are a match to TRBD1. CDR3 size: 14 residues. J gave up 3 bases and V 4 bases, and 6 bases lay outside the gene matches. In germline, CDR1 is SGHRS, CDR2 YFSETQ. The CDR3 nucleotides are TGCGCCAGCAGCCCGGCCGGGACAGACTATGGCTACACCTTC. Translating gives CASSPAGTDYGYTF.

This clonotype was found a few times. The chain employs TRBV24-1 and TRBJ1-5; D is undetermined. The CDR3 runs 14 residues. V was pared by 10 bases and J by 4 bases, with 16 bases between. CDR1 and CDR2 from the germline V gene are KGHDR and SFDVKD. The DNA of the CDR3 is TGTGCCACTCTTTCGCGGATTTTAAATCAGCCCCAGCATTTT. Protein: CATLSRILNQPQHF.

The gene calls are TRBV7-9 and TRBJ2-7; D is perhaps TRBD2 (6 bases). The V gene's germline CDR1 is SEHNR and CDR2 FQNEAQ (reference sequence). The CDR3 consists of 15 residues. V was trimmed by 1 base and J by 6 bases, leaving 16 bases between them. CDR3 sequence: CASSLDGVLGGEQYF. The CDR3 bases are TGTGCCAGCAGCTTAGATGGAGTTCTGGGAGGCGAGCAGTACTTC.